This is a list of T cell receptor beta chains from one sample in a study of blood T cell repertoires in COVID-19. Generated by immunoSEQ multiplex PCR, the TCRdb table keeps only in-frame clones and is missing some. The sample records about 260,000 clones, around 89% being singletons. The sequencing sample was made of PBMCs or T cells enriched from blood (not recorded which). The source is a woman in her forties or fifties who had recovered from COVID-19. Both conserved end residues are trimmed from each CDR3. The order of the fields is J gene, V gene, CDR3 protein.

TRBJ1-6 | TRBV27 | ASTPAWGPYNSPLH
TRBJ2-2 | TRBV7-8 | ASSPRLAGGTGELF
TRBJ2-7 | TRBV28 | ASSWSSRGRYEQY
TRBJ1-1 | TRBV19 | ASSMGGPPDSTEAF
TRBJ2-7 | TRBV7-6 | ASSYRTGVYEQY
TRBJ1-4 | TRBV4-1 | ASSDRTVTNEKLF
TRBJ1-3 | TRBV14 | ASSQDLFPGNTIY
TRBJ2-1 | TRBV7-9 | ASSFRTSGRYEQF
TRBJ2-1 | TRBV5-1 | ASSPTVSYNEQF
TRBJ2-7 | TRBV5-5 | ASSLTVSYEQY
TRBJ2-6 | TRBV5-1 | ASSFTGGLSSGANVLT
TRBJ2-6 | TRBV7-9 | ASRSEPGAGANVLT
TRBJ1-1 | TRBV7-2 | ASSQTDRRNTEAF
TRBJ2-2 | TRBV19 | ASSGTRRSTGELF
TRBJ2-3 | TRBV7-2 | ASSLEERRTDTQY
TRBJ2-7 | TRBV29-1 | SVLMQGYEQY
TRBJ2-7 | TRBV7-2 | ASSTRGYEQY
TRBJ1-4 | TRBV28 | ASSPRGGVEYEKLF
TRBJ2-1 | TRBV11-3 | ASSLSRRSSYNEQF
TRBJ2-5 | TRBV5-5 | ASSRRTGQETQY
TRBJ1-5 | TRBV6-1 | ASSEARTPQH
TRBJ1-2 | TRBV11-2 | ASRAGTAFPTGYT
TRBJ1-1 | TRBV5-1 | ASSFAVNTEAF
TRBJ1-1 | TRBV7-2 | ASTYYRGSWAF
TRBJ1-1 | TRBV9 | ASSAPSGGEAF
TRBJ1-1 | TRBV28 | ASSLYGEGAF
TRBJ2-7 | TRBV24-1 | ATGRQGLAEQY
TRBJ1-2 | TRBV14 | ASSQDWDYGYT
TRBJ2-3 | TRBV9 | ASSRTSGLADTQY
TRBJ1-1 | TRBV28 | ASSLDRDTEAF